One T cell receptor (beta chain) is described in this entry. A second roughly 7 to 12 cycle PCR used barcoded and J-beta primers. TCRdb fed the 5' RACE reads into MiXCR, producing one record per CDR3 protein. The sample has about 1.7 million distinct CDR3 sequences, roughly 30% seen once. This specimen comes from a study of blood T cells in healthy people across ages. The CDR3 extends over 13 amino acids. V shed 7 bases and J shed 3 bases, with 13 bases lying between them. The V gene's germline CDR1 is SGDLS and CDR2 YYNGEE. The specimen was blood. The V and J genes are TRBV9 and TRBJ1-1; weak D call: TRBD1 (6 bases). The receptor's source is a woman between 25 and 40 years old in good health. DNA of the CDR3: TGTGCCAGCGGCCGGGACATCTACACTGAAGCTTTCTTT. Encoded protein: CASGRDIYTEAFF.